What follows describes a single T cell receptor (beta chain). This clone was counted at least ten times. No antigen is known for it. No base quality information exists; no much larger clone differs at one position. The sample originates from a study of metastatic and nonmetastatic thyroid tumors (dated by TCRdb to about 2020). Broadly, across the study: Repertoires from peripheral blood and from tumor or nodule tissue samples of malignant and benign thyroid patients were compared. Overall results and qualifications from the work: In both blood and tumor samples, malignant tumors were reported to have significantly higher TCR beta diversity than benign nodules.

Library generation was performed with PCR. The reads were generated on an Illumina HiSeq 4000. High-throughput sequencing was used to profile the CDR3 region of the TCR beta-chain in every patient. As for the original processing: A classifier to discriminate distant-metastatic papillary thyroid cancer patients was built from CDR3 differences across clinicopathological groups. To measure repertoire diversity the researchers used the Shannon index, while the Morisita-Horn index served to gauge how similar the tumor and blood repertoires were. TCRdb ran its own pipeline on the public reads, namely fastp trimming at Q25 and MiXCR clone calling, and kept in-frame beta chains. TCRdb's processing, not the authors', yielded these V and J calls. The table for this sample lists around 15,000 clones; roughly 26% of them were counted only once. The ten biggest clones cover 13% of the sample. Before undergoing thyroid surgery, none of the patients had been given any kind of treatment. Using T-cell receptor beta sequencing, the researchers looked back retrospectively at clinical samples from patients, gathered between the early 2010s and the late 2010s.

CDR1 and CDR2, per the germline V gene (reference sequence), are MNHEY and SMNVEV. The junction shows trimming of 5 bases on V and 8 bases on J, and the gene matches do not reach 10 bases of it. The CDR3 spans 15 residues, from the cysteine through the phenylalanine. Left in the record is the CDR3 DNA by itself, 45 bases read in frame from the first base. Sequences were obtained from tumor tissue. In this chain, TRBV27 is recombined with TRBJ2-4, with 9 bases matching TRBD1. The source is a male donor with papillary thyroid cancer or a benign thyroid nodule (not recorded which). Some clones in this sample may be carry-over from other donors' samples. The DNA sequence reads TGTGCCAGCAGTACCCCCCAACAGGGGGCGTACATTCAGTACTTC. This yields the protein CASSTPQQGAYIQYF.